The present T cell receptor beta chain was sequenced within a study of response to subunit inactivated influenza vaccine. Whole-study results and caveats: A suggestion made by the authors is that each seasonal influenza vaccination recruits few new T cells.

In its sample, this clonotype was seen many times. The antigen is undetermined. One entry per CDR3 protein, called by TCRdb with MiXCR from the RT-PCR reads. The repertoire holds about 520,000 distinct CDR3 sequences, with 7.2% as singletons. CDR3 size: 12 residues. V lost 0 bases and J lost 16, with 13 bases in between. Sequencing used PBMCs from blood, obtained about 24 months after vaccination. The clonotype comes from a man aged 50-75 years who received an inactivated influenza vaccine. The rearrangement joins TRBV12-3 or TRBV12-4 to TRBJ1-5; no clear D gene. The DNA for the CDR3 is TGTGCCAGCAGTTTAGCGCCTCCAATGGTACATTTT. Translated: CASSLAPPMVHF.